Sequencing of this TCR beta chain was carried out in a study of a mutant IDH1 vaccine in newly diagnosed glioma. Study at large: First vaccine doses came 4-6 weeks after radiotherapy alone, or with temozolomide cycles. Most patients had received both radiotherapy and temozolomide, the prior options being radiotherapy, temozolomide, or both.

This clone is a singleton in its sample. The antigen remains undetermined. Sequencing used immunoSEQ multiplex PCR; TCRdb keeps in-frame clones, though not all of them. Of about 27,000 clones listed, more than 65% were seen once; the top ten hold 6% to 9.5%. The CDR3 runs to 16 residues. Germline lookup yields CDR1 SGDLS and CDR2 YYNGEE. V was shortened by 0 bases and J by 9 bases, with 19 bases between the two germline ends. Documented time point: week 35, safety follow-up. In every dose of vaccine, 300 ug of mutant IDH1 20-mer peptide was given alongside topical imiquimod. Scheduled for weeks 1, 3, 5, 7, 11, 15, 19 and 23, eight vaccinations were given to patients. The astrocytomas were IDH1-mutant, ATRX-negative, and WHO grade 3 or 4.

The sample consisted of PBMCs, taken from a glioma patient whose treatment included an IDH1 peptide vaccine. The TCR sequence derives from a man between 45 and 60 years old with glioma. This chain uses TRBV9 with TRBJ2-1; D possibly corresponds to TRBD2 (6 bases). The CDR3 loop is CASSVAGGVGSIEQFF. CDR3 coding DNA: TGTGCCAGCAGCGTAGCAGGAGGGGTAGGAAGTATTGAGCAGTTCTTC.